This T cell receptor beta chain originates from a study of response to subunit inactivated influenza vaccine. With 0 bases clipped from V and 5 bases from J, the junction kept 10 bases outside the gene matches. The CDR3 is made up of 17 amino acids. CDR1 and CDR2 from the germline V gene are MGHRA and YSYEKL. With regard to this clonotype: As yet, its antigen is unknown.

TCRdb re-derived calls from the RT-PCR reads in MiXCR, one entry per CDR3 protein. Here the sample spans over 450,000 distinct CDR3 sequences, around 13% being singletons. Study conclusions and caveats: Each seasonal flu vaccination may recruit only limited new T cells, authors suggested.

The sample here was PBMCs from blood, taken roughly 46 days after vaccination. The TCR sequence derives from a man between 45 and 60 years old who received an inactivated influenza vaccine. The genes are TRBV4-1 and TRBJ2-5, with 9 bases matching TRBD2. The CDR3 region has the DNA TGCGCCAGCAGCCAAGATTCGGGGCTAGCGGGGTCTGAGACCCAGTACTTC. Its translation: CASSQDSGLAGSETQYF.